The following is a T cell receptor beta chain sequence with its context. The antigen is not known. The data belong to a study of T cells in Graves' hyperthyroidism and ophthalmopathy. The CDR3 regions of TCR beta were amplified from RNA transcripts. TCR CDR3 underwent first-round RT-PCR with the HTBI primer set. TCRdb itself ran the multiplex PCR reads through MiXCR, one entry per CDR3 protein. This table holds about 560,000 distinct CDR3 sequences, roughly 17% found once. The diagnostic basis comprised clinical symptoms, serum thyroxine and TRAb, thyroid ultrasound and orbital computed tomography. Trimming left V 0 bases short and J 5 bases short, with 2 bases between. The CDR3 has 11 amino acids. CDR1 is MNHEY and CDR2 is SVGEGT in the germline V gene. Findings and limits, study-wide: Ophthalmopathy could be told apart from stable hyperthyroidism with a 13 V-J model. Also found in blood were most expanded thyroid clonotypes above 0.001.

The rearrangement joins TRBV6-2 or TRBV6-3 to TRBJ2-7; unclear D gene. This clonotype originated in a woman between 18 and 30 years old with Graves' hyperthyroidism. The specimen was blood. The CDR3 bases are TGTGCCAGCAGTTACTCTGACGAGCAGTACTTC. It specifies CASSYSDEQYF.